What follows are 9 T cell receptor beta chains derived from one specimen sequenced in a study of T cell clonotyping in hematopoietic cell transplantation. The repertoire was sequenced with immunoSEQ multiplex PCR; TCRdb's copy has only in-frame clones and lacks some. The data contain tens of thousands of clones, approximately 77% of them singletons. Indicated time point: recipient sample about 28 days before transplant, after cytoreduction. The specimen was peripheral blood mononuclear cells, collected before stem cell transplant. The source of these receptors is a man aged 45-60 years with myelodysplastic syndrome. Some clones in this sample may be carry-over from other donors' samples.

V and J are TRBV7-8 and TRBJ2-5; no clear D. CDR3 size: 13 residues. Trimming left V 5 bases short and J 2 bases short, with 9 bases between. The V gene's germline CDR1 is SGHVS and CDR2 FQNEAQ. CDR3 coding DNA: TGTGCCAGCAGCCAGGACCAACAAGAGACCCAGTACTTC. Protein sequence: CASSQDQQETQYF.

This clone came up once. This rearrangement joins TRBV5-1 to TRBJ2-7; D possibly corresponds to TRBD1 (6 bases). V dropped 0 bases and J dropped 6 bases, with 13 bases sitting between them. Germline V gene lookup returns CDR1 SGHRS and CDR2 YFSETQ. This CDR3 region has 14 residues. CDR3 region: CASSLVDTGSEQYF. As DNA, the CDR3 is TGCGCCAGCAGCTTGGTAGATACAGGGAGCGAGCAGTACTTC.

The chain joins TRBV28 to TRBJ2-7, with 9 bases aligning to TRBD2. V dropped 10 bases and J dropped 2; count of bases not matched to a gene: 21. The length of the CDR3 is 18 residues. Germline V gene data show CDR1 as MDHEN and CDR2 as SYDVKM. Written as DNA, the CDR3 is TGTGCCACCTCACTATACCCGGTAGGAGTAGCGGGGGCCTACGAGCAGTACTTC. It yields the protein CATSLYPVGVAGAYEQYF. The complete variable domain, with remaining parts taken from reference TRBV28 and TRBJ2-7, reads DVKVTQSSRYLVKRTGEKVFLECVQDMDHENMFWYRQDPGLGLRLIYFSYDVKMKEKGDIPEGYSVSREKKERFSLILESASTNQTSMYLCATSLYPVGVAGAYEQYFGPGTRLTVT.

The chain employs TRBV30 and TRBJ2-7; TRBD2 matches at 13 bases. Germline CDR1 and CDR2: GTSNPN and SVGIG (reference sequence). The length of the CDR3 is 16 residues. After removal of 1 base from V and 2 bases from J, the junction contained 5 bases not matched to a gene. CDR3 in DNA: TGTGCCTGGAGTGAGGGCGGACTAGCGGGGGCCTACGAGCAGTACTTC. Translated, it gives CAWSEGGLAGAYEQYF.

This clone came up a few times. V gene TRBV25-1 combines with J gene TRBJ2-7; D ambiguous. Germline V CDR1 and CDR2: MGHDK, SYGVNS. Trimming took off 9 bases at V and 2 bases at J, with 14 bases between the two ends. The CDR3 sequence is 13 residues long. The chain's CDR3 is CASGGSGAYEQYF. The CDR3 DNA follows: TGTGCCAGTGGTGGGTCAGGAGCCTACGAGCAGTACTTC.

This chain joins TRBV30 and TRBJ1-1, with D maybe TRBD1 (5 bases). This CDR3 has 15 amino acids. V lost 4 bases, J lost 12 bases, and 27 bases lay in between. Germline assignment: CDR1 GTSNPN and CDR2 SVGIG (reference sequence). CDR3 coding DNA: TGTGCCTGGATAGTAGAGAACTTGTCCGGGCCGGGACCTTTCTTT. This gives the protein CAWIVENLSGPGPFF.

The V gene is TRBV30, the J gene TRBJ1-2, with TRBD1 matching 11 bases. This CDR3 comprises 14 residues. V dropped 4 bases and J dropped 2; count of bases not matched to a gene: 3. Germline CDR1 reads GTSNPN; CDR2 reads SVGIG (reference sequence). The CDR3: CAWIGQGANYGYTF. Here the CDR3 DNA reads TGTGCCTGGATCGGACAGGGGGCGAACTATGGCTACACCTTC.

The CDR3 coding sequence is TGTGCCAGCAGTTTATGGGAGCTAGCGGGGGGGCCCGGGGAGCTGTTTTTT. Its protein product is CASSLWELAGGPGELFF. This chain uses TRBV28 with TRBJ2-2; 12 bases are shared with TRBD2. This CDR3 has 17 amino acids. The ends lost 0 bases at V and 6 bases at J; junction bases unmatched: 5. Germline CDR1 reads MDHEN; CDR2 reads SYDVKM.

V gene TRBV29-1 combines with J gene TRBJ2-5; 8 bases map to TRBD1. Germline assignment: CDR1 SQVTM and CDR2 ANQGSEA. The junction had 9 bases not matched to a gene; V was cut back by 4 bases and J by 5 bases. This CDR3 contains 14 residues. The CDR3 DNA is TGCAGCGTTGGGAGGACAGGGCAGGGGGAGACCCAGTACTTC. Protein sequence: CSVGRTGQGETQYF.